Shown below are 25 T cell receptor beta chains from a single sample sequenced in a study of CXCR4 blockade with PD-1 therapy in pancreatic cancer. Generated by immunoSEQ multiplex PCR, the TCRdb table keeps only in-frame clones and is missing some. The sample contains 2,500 to 3,500 clones, over 30% of which appear only once. Material for sequencing was tumor tissue. The receptors were gathered from a human donor with pancreatic ductal adenocarcinoma.

The V and J genes are TRBV7-4 and TRBJ1-5; a weak D match, TRBD1 (5 bases). The germline V and J ends were trimmed by 2 bases and 5 bases, with 10 bases remaining between them. The CDR3 runs to 14 residues. CDR1 and CDR2 (germline): SGHVT, SQSDAQ. CDR3 sequence (DNA): TGTGCCAGCAGCTTAAGGGGAGAGGATCAGCCCCAGCATTTT. Protein: CASSLRGEDQPQHF.

The chain uses TRBV19 and TRBJ1-1, with D maybe TRBD1 (6 bases). Germline V CDR1 and CDR2: LNHDA, SQIVND (reference sequence). This CDR3 has 15 amino acids. V was shortened by 5 bases and J by 2 bases, with 15 bases between the two germline ends. CDR3 amino acids: CASSANRDVNTEAFF. The CDR3 region has the DNA TGTGCCAGTAGTGCGAACAGGGATGTTAACACTGAAGCTTTCTTT. Looking up the rest from reference TRBV19 and TRBJ1-1 gives the full variable domain: DGGITQSPKYLFRKEGQNVTLSCEQNLNHDAMYWYRQDPGQGLRLIYYSQIVNDFQKGDIAEGYSVSREKKESFPLTVTSAQKNPTAFYLCASSANRDVNTEAFFGQGTRLTVV.

J is TRBJ2-2 and V is TRBV28; 9 bases are shared with TRBD1. J was trimmed by 6 bases and V by 5 bases; bases with no gene match: 16. Germline V lookup: CDR1 MDHEN, CDR2 SYDVKM. This CDR3 contains 18 residues. CDR3 loop: CASSTPGTGWIKAGELFF. In nucleotides, the CDR3 is TGTGCCAGCAGTACTCCGGGGACAGGGTGGATCAAGGCCGGGGAGCTGTTTTTT.

This clone was counted between two and nine times. This rearrangement joins TRBV12-5 to TRBJ1-1, with 7 bases matching TRBD1. Germline CDR1 is LGHNT and CDR2 is FRNRAP. This CDR3 spans 12 amino acids. The CDR3, as DNA: TGTGCCACCAACAGGGGTGACACTGAAGCTTTCTTT. Amino acids: CATNRGDTEAFF. Complete variable domain (other parts from reference TRBV12-5 and TRBJ1-1): DARVTQTPRHKVTEMGQEVTMRCQPILGHNTVFWYRQTMMQGLELLAYFRNRAPLDDSGMPKDRFSAEMPDATLATLKIQPSEPRDSAVYFCATNRGDTEAFFGQGTRLTVV.

The chain is built from TRBV1 and TRBJ2-5; the table's D call TRBD2 went unverified against the DNA. TRBV1 has pseudogene status. The CDR3 loop spans 14 amino acids. The CDR3 protein is CTSSQDRLARSLHF. CDR3 nucleotides: TGCACCAGCAGCCAAGATCGGCTAGCGCGGTCCCTCCACTTC.

The chain carries TRBV9 and TRBJ2-7; D is perhaps TRBD1 (5 bases). V was trimmed by 5 bases and J by 0 bases, leaving 6 bases between them. This CDR3 is built from 12 residues. Germline CDR1 SGDLS, CDR2 YYNGEE. The CDR3 coding sequence is TGTGCCAGCAGACAGGACTCCTACGAGCAGTACTTC. Translated, it gives CASRQDSYEQYF. Together with reference TRBV9 and TRBJ2-7, the CDR3 gives the full variable domain: DSGVTQTPKHLITATGQRVTLRCSPRSGDLSVYWYQQSLDQGLQFLIQYYNGEERAKGNILERFSAQQFPDLHSELNLSSLELGDSALYFCASRQDSYEQYFGPGTRLTVT.

The table lists this clone with a few counts. This chain connects TRBV25-1 to TRBJ1-2, with D uncertain. Germline V CDR1 and CDR2: MGHDK, SYGVNS. The CDR3 runs to 14 residues. V lost 2 bases to trimming and J lost 4 bases, with 11 bases between them. CDR3: CASSEAGQPYGYTF. In DNA, the CDR3 is TGTGCCAGCAGTGAAGCCGGCCAACCCTATGGCTACACCTTC.

Concerning this clone itself: One junction end does not reproduce the germline sequence, and a read error may be involved. The chain employs TRBV28 and TRBJ2-2; the match to TRBD2 covers 10 bases. Per germline, CDR1 MDHEN and CDR2 SYDVKM. The CDR3 length is 15 residues. CDR3 region: CASSSQRGGPGELSF. CDR3 nucleotide sequence: TGTGCCAGCAGTTCCCAGCGGGGGGGTCCCGGGGAGCTGTCTTTT. The whole variable domain, remainder taken from reference TRBV28 and TRBJ2-2, is DVKVTQSSRYLVKRTGEKVFLECVQDMDHENMFWYRQDPGLGLRLIYFSYDVKMKEKGDIPEGYSVSREKKERFSLILESASTNQTSMYLCASSSQRGGPGELSFGEGSRLTVL.

This clone was counted a few times. This chain connects TRBV12-2 to TRBJ2-3; the table's D call, TRBD2, was not checked against the DNA. TRBV12-2 is listed as a pseudogene. This CDR3 has 14 residues. The CDR3 spells CASNPGLAPDTQYF. The CDR3 DNA sequence: TGTGCCAGTAACCCCGGACTAGCACCAGATACGCAGTATTTT.

This chain uses TRBV18 with TRBJ2-1; the D gene is possibly TRBD2 (6 bases). This CDR3 has 14 residues. V shed 1 base and J shed 7 bases, with 11 bases lying between them. CDR1 and CDR2 (germline): KGHSH, LQKENI. CDR3 sequence: CASSPRDGGNEQFF. In nucleotides, the CDR3 is TGTGCCAGCTCACCACGGGACGGAGGGAATGAGCAGTTCTTC.

This clone was seen only a few times. The chain recombines TRBV29-1 with TRBJ1-3; a possible D gene is TRBD1 (5 bases). Between the trimmed V and J ends, which lost 6 bases and 4 bases, there was a span of 10 bases. This CDR3 has 12 amino acids. Germline-derived CDR1 and CDR2 are SQVTM and ANQGSEA. The CDR3 protein is CSVSGLGNTIYF. In nucleotides, the CDR3 is TGCAGCGTCTCAGGGTTGGGAAACACCATATATTTT. Looking up the rest from reference TRBV29-1 and TRBJ1-3 gives the full variable domain: SAVISQKPSRDICQRGTSLTIQCQVDSQVTMMFWYRQQPGQSLTLIATANQGSEATYESGFVIDKFPISRPNLTFSTLTVSNMSPEDSSIYLCSVSGLGNTIYFGEGSWLTVV.

This chain connects TRBV28 to TRBJ1-3; D is possibly TRBD1 (6 bases). The CDR3 is made up of 13 amino acids. The ends were cut back, 11 bases at V and 4 bases at J, with 15 bases in the middle. The germline gives CDR1 MDHEN, CDR2 SYDVKM. CDR3 coding DNA: TGTGCCGGGCGACCGGGGGCAGGAAACACCATATATTTT. Its translation is CAGRPGAGNTIYF.

This chain joins TRBV15 and TRBJ2-2; D is unclear. With 3 bases removed from V and 1 base from J, the gap between germline ends came to 9 bases. The CDR3 runs to 15 residues. In germline, CDR1 is LNHNV, CDR2 YYDKDF (reference sequence). As DNA, the CDR3 is TGTGCCACCAGCAGTGGATTTAGGAACACCGGGGAGCTGTTTTTT. It codes for CATSSGFRNTGELFF.

In its sample, this clone is medium-sized (0.01 to 0.1%). The CDR3: CASSLSRNTEAFF. Here the CDR3 DNA reads TGTGCCAGCAGCTTAAGCAGGAACACTGAAGCTTTCTTT. The chain carries TRBV7-2 and TRBJ1-1, with D unclear. The V gene lost 2 bases and the J gene lost 1 base, with 5 bases spanning the gap. CDR1 SGHTA and CDR2 FQGNSA come from the germline V gene. The length of the CDR3 is 13 residues.

The chain is built from TRBV6-8 and TRBJ1-1; no definite D call. Germline lookup yields CDR1 MNHGY and CDR2 SAAAGT. This CDR3 contains 13 residues. Trimming removed 6 bases at V and 2 bases at J, with 10 bases between. CDR3 in DNA: TGTGCCAGCAGCCCCGGAGTCAACACTGAAGCTTTCTTT. Translating gives CASSPGVNTEAFF.

This clone has a handful of counts. J is TRBJ2-1 and V is TRBV6-8; the match to TRBD2 covers 10 bases. V lost 5 bases and J lost 6; bases outside the gene matches: 7. Germline V CDR1 and CDR2: MNHGY, SAAAGT. There are 15 residues in the CDR3. In nucleotides, the CDR3 is TGTGCCAGCAGTCCTCTAGCGGGGGCCGTCAATGAGCAGTTCTTC. Protein sequence: CASSPLAGAVNEQFF.

CDR3 DNA sequence: TGTGCCAGCAGAATCCCACAGGGTCCCGGCGGGGAGCTGTTTTTT. Translating gives CASRIPQGPGGELFF. J is TRBJ2-2 and V is TRBV28; the D gene is possibly TRBD1 (6 bases). V lost 6 bases and J lost 7, with 18 bases in between. Germline CDR1 reads MDHEN; CDR2 reads SYDVKM. The CDR3 runs to 15 residues.

The chain joins TRBV15 to TRBJ2-3; TRBD2 is a possible D gene (5 bases). The CDR3 spans 18 residues. Trimming took 1 base from V and 0 from J, leaving 17 bases between them. CDR1 and CDR2 from the germline V gene are LNHNV and YYDKDF (reference sequence). The CDR3 DNA follows: TGTGCCACCAGCAGAGGGGAGTTTGTCTTGACTAGCACAGATACGCAGTATTTT. Its protein product is CATSRGEFVLTSTDTQYF. Filled out from reference TRBV15 and TRBJ2-3, the complete variable domain reads DAMVIQNPRYQVTQFGKPVTLSCSQTLNHNVMYWYQQKSSQAPKLLFHYYDKDFNNEADTPDNFQSRRPNTSFCFLDIRSPGLGDTAMYLCATSRGEFVLTSTDTQYFGPGTRLTVL.

This clone was seen more than once but under ten times. This chain joins TRBV19 and TRBJ2-6; D gene ambiguous. This CDR3 region has 13 residues. Germline V gives CDR1 LNHDA, CDR2 SQIVND (reference sequence). The V end was cut by 7 bases, the J end by 2 bases, with 6 bases between. The CDR3 is CASNRPGANVLTF. The CDR3 DNA sequence: TGTGCCAGTAACAGACCTGGGGCCAACGTCCTGACTTTC.

This clone occurred a few times. The CDR3 DNA is TGTGCCAGCAGCCCCGGGTTCGGATTGGTATACGAGCAGTTCTTC. It translates to CASSPGFGLVYEQFF. The chain joins TRBV6-8 to TRBJ2-1; D is undetermined. CDR3 length: 15 amino acids. V was clipped by 6 bases and J by 10 bases, with 22 bases between them. Germline V gives CDR1 MNHGY, CDR2 SAAAGT.

This clone has just a few counts. V is TRBV6-8 and J is TRBJ2-7, with TRBD2 identical over 12 bases. Germline assignment: CDR1 MNHGY and CDR2 SAAAGT. V shed 5 bases and J 3 bases; nucleotides not matched to a gene: 5. This CDR3 has 15 residues. The CDR3: CASSGLAGPLYEQYF. The CDR3 bases are TGTGCCAGCAGTGGACTAGCGGGACCTCTCTACGAGCAGTACTTC.

V is TRBV29-1 and J is TRBJ2-3, with 8 bases aligning to TRBD2. V shed 3 bases and J 5 bases; nucleotides not matched to a gene: 7. Germline CDR1 is SQVTM and CDR2 is ANQGSEA. This CDR3 comprises 14 residues. The CDR3 region is CSVDPEAGGDTQYF. The CDR3 DNA is TGCAGCGTTGATCCGGAGGCGGGAGGAGATACGCAGTATTTT.

The chain recombines TRBV16 with TRBJ1-2; 7 bases fit TRBD1. V gave up 4 bases and J gave up 4 bases; unmatched junction bases: 0. Germline V gene data show CDR1 as KGHSY and CDR2 as FQNENV. This CDR3 has 12 amino acids. CDR3 sequence (DNA): TGTGCCAGCAGCCGGGACAGCTATGGCTACACCTTC. This translates into CASSRDSYGYTF.

This rearrangement joins TRBV30 to TRBJ2-7, with D possibly TRBD1 on 6 matching bases. The germline V and J ends were trimmed by 2 bases and 6 bases, with 11 bases remaining between them. The CDR3 sequence is 12 residues long. Germline CDR1 is GTSNPN and CDR2 is SVGIG (reference sequence). For the CDR3, the DNA is TGTGCCTGGAGTCGCAGGGGCGTCGAGCAGTACTTC. Translation gives CAWSRRGVEQYF.

The chain recombines TRBV6-8 with TRBJ1-1; 9 nucleotides agree with TRBD1. CDR1 is MNHGY, CDR2 SAAAGT, per germline. Unmatched junction bases numbered 13, after V lost 0 bases and J lost 5 bases. The CDR3 extends over 18 amino acids. DNA for the CDR3: TGTGCCAGCAGTTACTCCCTCCCGACAGGGGGTTTTGGGACTGAAGCTTTCTTT. Its translation: CASSYSLPTGGFGTEAFF.